This T cell receptor beta chain stems from a study of blood T cells in healthy people across ages. Overall study findings and caveats: Versus aged donors, long-lived donors had higher diversity and more naive CD4+ cells.

Alongside a J-beta primer mix, a sample-barcoded 5' primer served in a second PCR lasting about 7 to 12 cycles. TCRdb reprocessed the 5' RACE reads with MiXCR, giving one entry per CDR3 protein. The sample lists around 1.5 million distinct CDR3 sequences, about 35% seen once, with about 11% in the top ten. As regards this clonotype: The antigen is unknown.

All donors came from Russia, were Caucasian and healthy, and spanned ages about 6 to 90. The CDR3 runs to 13 residues. Per germline, CDR1 SGHTA and CDR2 FQGTGA. V was clipped by 5 bases and J by 1 base, with 9 bases between them. The sequencing input was blood. The receptor was isolated from a woman aged 25 to 39 in good health. This chain joins TRBV7-3 and TRBJ2-7; no clear D. In DNA form, the CDR3 reads TGTGCCAGCAGCCCCCAGCCTTCCTACGAGCAGTACTTC. Its protein product is CASSPQPSYEQYF.